The 14 T cell receptor beta chains listed next were all sequenced from one sample in a study of T cell repertoires in cytomegalovirus infection. The antigens these receptors bind are not known. TCRdb independently ran MiXCR on the reads; one entry per CDR3 protein. The table includes 900,000 to 950,000 distinct CDR3 sequences, more than 25% detected once. This sample comprised cultured CD8+ T cells from PBMCs, obtained from culture after CMV antigen stimulation. Receptors were obtained from a human donor in good health (CMV status not recorded). Some clones in this sample may be carry-over from other donors' samples.

J is TRBJ2-7 and V is TRBV4-3; TRBD1 might be the D (6 bases). Trimming pared 4 bases from V and 6 bases from J, leaving 13 bases between. CDR1 is LGHNA, CDR2 YSLEER, per germline. The CDR3 runs 13 residues. The CDR3 DNA reads TGCGCCAGCAGCCTATTACCAGGGGCCGAGCAGTACGTC. Its translation is CASSLLPGAEQYV.

The V and J genes are TRBV4-3 and TRBJ1-5, with TRBD1 matching over 7 bases. CDR1 and CDR2 from the germline V gene are LGHNA and YSLEER. V shed 0 bases, J shed 6 bases, and the junction held 5 bases outside the gene matches. CDR3 size: 15 residues. Here the CDR3 DNA reads TGCGCCAGCAGCCAAGATTTCCAGGGGGGTCAGCCCCAGCATTTT. Protein: CASSQDFQGGQPQHF.

The chain combines TRBV28 with TRBJ2-7, with a possible D match to TRBD1 (5 bases). Germline V gene data show CDR1 as MDHEN and CDR2 as SYDVKM. This CDR3 has 13 residues. Deletions cut 6 bases from V and 0 bases from J, with 9 bases between. CDR3 protein: CASRRQSSYEQYV. CDR3 nucleotides: TGTGCCAGCAGACGACAGAGCTCCTACGAGCAGTACGTC.

This rearrangement joins TRBV15 to TRBJ1-1; D call uncertain. The CDR3 is 15 residues long. Trimming took 2 bases from V and 0 from J, leaving 10 bases between them. Germline V gene lookup returns CDR1 LNHNV and CDR2 YYDKDF (reference sequence). CDR3 loop: CATSRPRTVNTEAFF. The CDR3 DNA sequence: TGTGCCACCAGCAGACCCCGTACAGTGAACACTGAAGCTTTCTTT.

This clonotype has a handful of counts. The chain joins TRBV15 to TRBJ1-2; D is ambiguous. Germline loops: CDR1 LNHNV, CDR2 YYDKDF (reference sequence). V was clipped by 0 bases and J by 7 bases, with 6 bases between them. The CDR3 runs to 12 residues. The CDR3 DNA follows: TGTGCCACCAGCAGAGATTTCGGTGGCTACACCTTC. Its protein product is CATSRDFGGYTF.

This clonotype has just a few counts. V gene TRBV7-9 combines with J gene TRBJ1-1; weak D call: TRBD1 (5 bases). In germline, CDR1 is SEHNR, CDR2 FQNEAQ (reference sequence). The V gene lost 1 base and the J gene lost 7 bases, with 13 bases spanning the gap. The CDR3 is 14 amino acids. The CDR3 nucleotides read TGTGCCAGCAGCTTAGGAGGGGCTCGCGATGAAGCTTTCTTT. This sequence encodes CASSLGGARDEAFF.

As for this clonotype: This clone may be a read error of a much larger clone one base away. The chain links TRBV12-3 or TRBV12-4 to TRBJ1-2; 9 bases are a match to TRBD1. CDR3 length: 13 amino acids. The CDR3 protein is CVSRGQGDYGYTF. CDR3 nucleotides: TGTGTCAGCAGGGGACAGGGCGACTATGGCTACACCTTC.

The sample holds a few counts of this clonotype. The gene calls are TRBV19 and TRBJ2-3; weak D call: TRBD1 (5 bases). Looked up from germline, CDR1 is LNHDA and CDR2 is SQIVND (reference sequence). The CDR3 spans 15 residues. Trimming removed 4 bases at V and 1 base at J, with 12 bases between. The DNA for the CDR3 is TGTGCCAGTAGTAAGGCGACAGAACGCACAGATACGCAGTATTTT. Its protein is CASSKATERTDTQYF. Looking up the rest from reference TRBV19 and TRBJ2-3 gives the full variable domain: DGGITQSPKYLFRKEGQNVTLSCEQNLNHDAMYWYRQDPGQGLRLIYYSQIVNDFQKGDIAEGYSVSREKKESFPLTVTSAQKNPTAFYLCASSKATERTDTQYFGPGTRLTVL.

V is TRBV4-1 and J is TRBJ2-3; 7 nucleotides match TRBD1. CDR3 length: 14 residues. CDR1 and CDR2 from the germline V gene are MGHRA and YSYEKL. Trimming took 5 bases from V and 4 from J; bases not matched to a gene: 6. CDR3: CASSYGQDPDTQYF. Here the CDR3 DNA reads TGCGCCAGCAGCTATGGACAGGATCCAGATACGCAGTATTTT.

This clonotype appeared a few times. The V gene is TRBV7-2, the J gene TRBJ1-5, with 7 bases identical to TRBD1. In germline, CDR1 is SGHTA, CDR2 FQGNSA. V shed 5 bases and J 3 bases; nucleotides not matched to a gene: 10. The CDR3 has 16 amino acids. CDR3 region: CASSAGTVGANQPQHF. CDR3 nucleotides: TGTGCCAGCAGCGCGGGGACAGTGGGGGCCAATCAGCCCCAGCATTTT. Looking up the rest from reference TRBV7-2 and TRBJ1-5 gives the full variable domain: GAGVSQSPSNKVTEKGKDVELRCDPISGHTALYWYRQSLGQGLEFLIYFQGNSAPDKSGLPSDRFSAERTGGSVSTLTIQRTQQEDSAVYLCASSAGTVGANQPQHFGDGTRLSIL.

This clonotype was detected a few times. The chain employs TRBV7-9 and TRBJ2-7, with D uncertain. Germline CDR1 reads SEHNR; CDR2 reads FQNEAQ (reference sequence). This CDR3 spans 14 amino acids. The V end lost 3 bases, the J end lost 3 bases, and 12 bases lay between the germline ends. Written as DNA, the CDR3 is TGTGCCAGCAGCTTGGGCCAGAAACTCTACGAGCAGTACTTC. Residues: CASSLGQKLYEQYF.

This chain links TRBV12-3 or TRBV12-4 with TRBJ1-6; 8 bases are a match to TRBD1. The CDR3 has 15 amino acids. V dropped 5 bases and J dropped 6; count of bases not matched to a gene: 6. This CDR3 is CASSERQGINSPLHF. The CDR3, as DNA: TGTGCCAGCAGTGAGAGACAGGGGATTAATTCACCCCTCCACTTT.

At least ten counts were recorded for this clonotype. The CDR3: CASSYPGRPYEQYV. CDR3 coding DNA: TGTGCCAGCAGTTACCCCGGGAGACCCTACGAGCAGTACGTC. V is TRBV6-2 or TRBV6-3 and J is TRBJ2-7, with D perhaps TRBD2 (6 bases). CDR3 length equals 14 residues. Trimming shortened V by 2 bases and J by 2 bases, and 10 bases separated the two germline ends. Germline assignment: CDR1 MNHEY and CDR2 SVGEGT.

Many counts were recorded for this clonotype. The chain recombines TRBV7-2 with TRBJ2-5; weak D call: TRBD1 (5 bases). Germline V gene lookup returns CDR1 SGHTA and CDR2 FQGNSA. Trimming pared 5 bases from V and 1 base from J, leaving 11 bases between. There are 14 residues in the CDR3. In nucleotides, the CDR3 is TGTGCCAGCAGCCCTTACAGGATCCAAGAGACCCAGTACTTC. This codes for CASSPYRIQETQYF.